This is a list of T cell receptor beta chains from one sample in a study of graft-versus-host responses after intestinal transplantation. No antigen has been assigned to these receptors. Repertoires were generated with immunoSEQ multiplex PCR, while TCRdb's copy carries only in-frame clones and drops some. This sample yields approximately 79,000 clones, of which 82% are seen a single time; roughly 0.83% belongs to the top ten. Material: unstimulated CD4+ T cells sorted from spleen or lymph node cells, obtained before intestinal transplant. Receptors originate from a human donor who received an intestinal transplant. Both conserved end residues are part of each CDR3. D genes are given only for firm matches. Size is stated for part of the rows, as once, few or many counts, or as a class when the clone is expanded.

clone_size d_call j_call v_call cdr3_nt cdr3_aa
NA TRBD2 TRBJ2-5 TRBV28 TGTGCCAGACAGTTCAGGTCTAGTGGCGGGGGGGAGACCCAGTACTTC CARQFRSSGGGETQYF
NA NA TRBJ1-1 TRBV19 TGTGCCAGTAGTTCAGGGGCCTCACTCACTGAAGCTTTCTTT CASSSGASLTEAFF
NA TRBD2 TRBJ2-2 TRBV5-5 TGTGCCAGCAGGGCCGGGGGGATGAACACCGGGGAGCTGTTTTTT CASRAGGMNTGELFF
NA TRBD2 TRBJ2-3 TRBV28 TGTGCCAGCAGTTTAGGCCCCGGAAGCGGGACTAAAGATACGCAGTATTTT CASSLGPGSGTKDTQYF
NA TRBD2 TRBJ2-1 TRBV5-1 TGCGCCAGCAGCGCGGGGCGGACTAGCGGGAGTAAATGGGACAATGAGCAGTTCTTC CASSAGRTSGSKWDNEQFF
few TRBD2 TRBJ2-7 TRBV6-1 TGTGCCAGCAGCCGACTAGCGGGAACCTACGAGCAGTACTTC CASSRLAGTYEQYF
NA TRBD1 TRBJ1-2 TRBV28 TGTGCCAGCAGTTTGCAGGGGGCTAACTATGGCTACACCTTC CASSLQGANYGYTF
NA NA TRBJ2-7 TRBV25-1 TGTGCCAGCAGTGAGCGGGATGAGCAGTACTTC CASSERDEQYF
NA NA TRBJ2-3 TRBV5-1 TGCGCCAGCAGCTTGGTGTCAGTGGCAGATACGCAGTATTTT CASSLVSVADTQYF
NA NA TRBJ2-7 TRBV28 TGTGCCAGCAGCACTCCCCTGGGAGGAAGAGAGCAGTACTTC CASSTPLGGREQYF
NA NA TRBJ1-3 TRBV28 TGTGCCAGCAGTTTAACTAGTAGTCCCATATATTTT CASSLTSSPIYF
NA TRBD1 TRBJ2-7 TRBV11-2 TGTGCCAGCAGCTCCCTAATTCGACAGGGGACCTACGAGCAGTACTTC CASSSLIRQGTYEQYF
NA TRBD2 TRBJ2-1 TRBV28 TGTGCCAGCAATGTAGCGGGAGGGCCCTATGAGCAGTTCTTC CASNVAGGPYEQFF
NA TRBD2 TRBJ2-7 TRBV7-3 TGTGCCAGCAGCCAACGACTAGCTCCCGAGCAGTACTTC CASSQRLAPEQYF
NA NA TRBJ1-3 TRBV9 TGTGCCAGCAGCGTAGACGGTCACTCTGGAAACACCATATATTTT CASSVDGHSGNTIYF
NA NA TRBJ2-2 TRBV19 TGTGCCAGTAGTTGGGGCGCGCACACCGGGGAGCTGTTTTTT CASSWGAHTGELFF
NA TRBD2 TRBJ2-5 TRBV5-1 TGCGCCAGCAGCCCCGGAGGGGTAGCGGGGGGGCAAGAGACCCAGTACTTC CASSPGGVAGGQETQYF
NA NA TRBJ2-7 TRBV20-1 TGCAGTGCTAAACAGGTTTACGAGCAGTACTTC CSAKQVYEQYF
NA TRBD1 TRBJ2-7 TRBV18 TGTGCCAGCTCACCACAGGGCCTCGGGACAGCCTACGAGCAGTACTTC CASSPQGLGTAYEQYF
NA TRBD2 TRBJ2-3 TRBV7-8 TGTGCCAGCAGCCCAGCGGGGGGGCGCACAGATACGCAGTATTTT CASSPAGGRTDTQYF
NA NA TRBJ2-7 TRBV5-1 TGCGCCAGCAGCTCTGACAGAGAGCAGTACTTC CASSSDREQYF
NA TRBD1 TRBJ2-1 TRBV7-8 TGTGCCAGCAGCTTAGCTACAGGGGCCACTGAGCAGTTCTTC CASSLATGATEQFF
NA TRBD1 TRBJ1-5 TRBV28 TGTGCCAGCAGTTTCCGAACAGGGGGTTATCAGCCCCAGCATTTT CASSFRTGGYQPQHF
NA NA TRBJ2-7 TRBV5-6 TGTGCCAGCAGCTTGGGTCCGACAGGATACGAGCAGTACTTC CASSLGPTGYEQYF
NA NA TRBJ1-5 TRBV27 TGTGCCAGCAGTTTAAGAGGCGGGGGTGGGAATCAGCCCCAGCATTTT CASSLRGGGGNQPQHF
NA NA TRBJ2-7 TRBV9 TGTGCCAGCAGCGTAGGGGGCAGCGAGCAGTACTTC CASSVGGSEQYF
NA NA TRBJ2-5 TRBV5-1 TGCGCCAGCAGCTCAGGACAAGCTCTCGGGGAGACCCAGTACTTC CASSSGQALGETQYF